The T cell receptor beta chain described here comes from a study of tissue T cells after allogeneic stem cell transplantation. Study context: Viable blood and marrow gave sorted CD3+ T cells if numbers allowed. Whole-study findings and limits: Shared clones across patients were few; motif clustering revealed tissue-specific shared signatures.

After removal of 6 bases from V and 6 bases from J, the junction contained 8 bases not matched to a gene. CDR1 LGHNA and CDR2 YNFKEQ come from the germline V gene. The CDR3 spans 15 residues. Some clones are missing from TCRdb's copy, which holds only in-frame ones; the method was immunoSEQ multiplex PCR. The sample shows some 25,000 clones, about 90% of them seen only once. About this clone itself: What it binds is unknown.

The receptor's source is a male donor aged 60 or over who later had graft-versus-host disease after an allogeneic stem cell transplant. The sequences come from blood, collected before transplantation. This rearrangement joins TRBV4-2 to TRBJ2-3, with TRBD1 matching over 11 bases. CDR3 protein: CASRPRDRGEDTQYF. Here the CDR3 DNA reads TGTGCCAGCAGACCCCGGGACAGGGGGGAGGATACGCAGTATTTT.